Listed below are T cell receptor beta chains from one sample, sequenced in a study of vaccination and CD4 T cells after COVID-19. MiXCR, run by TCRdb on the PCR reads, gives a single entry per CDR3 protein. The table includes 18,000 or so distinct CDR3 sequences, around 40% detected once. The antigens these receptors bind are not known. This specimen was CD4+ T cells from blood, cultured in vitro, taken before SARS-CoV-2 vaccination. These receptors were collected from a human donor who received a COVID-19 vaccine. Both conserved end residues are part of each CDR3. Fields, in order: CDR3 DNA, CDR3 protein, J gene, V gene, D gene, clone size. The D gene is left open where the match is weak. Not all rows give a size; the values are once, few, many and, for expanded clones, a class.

CDR3nt: TGTGCCACCAGTGATGTGACAGGGGGCCCAGATACGCAGTATTTT
CDR3aa: CATSDVTGGPDTQYF
j_gene: TRBJ2-3
v_gene: TRBV24-1
d_gene: TRBD1
abundance: few

CDR3nt: TGTGCCAGCAGCTTACTCCGGGACGGCTTTAACTATGGCTACACCTTC
CDR3aa: CASSLLRDGFNYGYTF
j_gene: TRBJ1-2
v_gene: TRBV7-9
d_gene: .
abundance: few

CDR3nt: TGTGCCACTCGGACCATCCTTTTGACAGGAGGAGAGGAGCGGGCTTTCTTT
CDR3aa: CATRTILLTGGEERAFF
j_gene: TRBJ1-1
v_gene: TRBV24-1
d_gene: .
abundance: .

CDR3nt: TGTGCCAGCAGCCAAGAGATTGGGACTCTCGTCGGGAAGCATTTT
CDR3aa: CASSQEIGTLVGKHF
j_gene: TRBJ1-5
v_gene: TRBV4-2
d_gene: .
abundance: .

CDR3nt: TGTGCCAGCAGCCAAGACAGGGACAACACTGAAGCTTTCTTT
CDR3aa: CASSQDRDNTEAFF
j_gene: TRBJ1-1
v_gene: TRBV3-1
d_gene: .
abundance: .

CDR3nt: TGTGCCAGTAGACAGGGCCGTGATAATTCACCCCTCCACTTT
CDR3aa: CASRQGRDNSPLHF
j_gene: TRBJ1-6
v_gene: TRBV19
d_gene: .
abundance: few

CDR3nt: TGCAGTGCTAGAGGTACAGACGGCACGACTGGCTACACCTTC
CDR3aa: CSARGTDGTTGYTF
j_gene: TRBJ1-2
v_gene: TRBV20-1
d_gene: .
abundance: few

CDR3nt: TGCAGTGCTGGTTCAAGGTTTCCCTCTGGAAACACCATATATTTT
CDR3aa: CSAGSRFPSGNTIYF
j_gene: TRBJ1-3
v_gene: TRBV20-1
d_gene: .
abundance: .

CDR3nt: TGTGCCTCCTCCCATGGGACCAATCAGCCCCAGCATTTT
CDR3aa: CASSHGTNQPQHF
j_gene: TRBJ1-5
v_gene: TRBV30
d_gene: .
abundance: .

CDR3nt: TGTGCCAGCAGCTTAGTGGGGCGGGGGGCGCGGTCGGGCTATGGCTACACCTTC
CDR3aa: CASSLVGRGARSGYGYTF
j_gene: TRBJ1-2
v_gene: TRBV7-2
d_gene: .
abundance: .

CDR3nt: TGTGCCAGCAGCTTAGGACAGGCTAAACAAGGGACCCAGTACTTC
CDR3aa: CASSLGQAKQGTQYF
j_gene: TRBJ2-5
v_gene: TRBV5-4
d_gene: TRBD1
abundance: .

CDR3nt: TGCAGTGCTAGGGGAGCAGGGGGCATGGGTGGCTACACCTTC
CDR3aa: CSARGAGGMGGYTF
j_gene: TRBJ1-2
v_gene: TRBV20-1
d_gene: TRBD1
abundance: few

CDR3nt: TGTGCCAGCAGCTTAGGAGTAGCGGGGACTTCCTACAATGAGCAGTTCTTC
CDR3aa: CASSLGVAGTSYNEQFF
j_gene: TRBJ2-1
v_gene: TRBV11-3
d_gene: TRBD2
abundance: .

CDR3nt: TGTGCCAGCAGTTTTTCGTCGGGGGGCGCGTACGAGCAGTACTTC
CDR3aa: CASSFSSGGAYEQYF
j_gene: TRBJ2-7
v_gene: TRBV12-3/TRBV12-4
d_gene: .
abundance: few

CDR3nt: TGCAGTGCTAGAGATGCAGGGCTAGCGGTATCAGATACGCAGTATTTT
CDR3aa: CSARDAGLAVSDTQYF
j_gene: TRBJ2-3
v_gene: TRBV20-1
d_gene: TRBD2
abundance: once

CDR3nt: TGTGCCAGCAGCACGCTTCAGGGGGCGGGGGAGCAGTACTTC
CDR3aa: CASSTLQGAGEQYF
j_gene: TRBJ2-7
v_gene: TRBV5-4
d_gene: TRBD1
abundance: .

CDR3nt: TGTGCCTGGAGTGTTGTCGACGAGCAGTACTTC
CDR3aa: CAWSVVDEQYF
j_gene: TRBJ2-7
v_gene: TRBV30
d_gene: .
abundance: .

CDR3nt: TGTGCCAGTAGTAACCGGGACAGAATACGTCCAACTAATGAAAAACTGTTTTTT
CDR3aa: CASSNRDRIRPTNEKLFF
j_gene: TRBJ1-4
v_gene: TRBV19
d_gene: TRBD1
abundance: .

CDR3nt: TGCAGTGCTGAACATGGGACAGGGAAAAACATTCAGTACTTC
CDR3aa: CSAEHGTGKNIQYF
j_gene: TRBJ2-4
v_gene: TRBV20-1
d_gene: TRBD1
abundance: few